The 8 T cell receptor beta chains below all came from one sample that was sequenced in a study of PD-1 and CTLA-4 blockade in melanoma. Assay used: immunoSEQ multiplex PCR; TCRdb lists only in-frame clones, some missing. Of 9,000 to 13,000 clones listed, 75% to 85% were seen once; the top ten hold roughly 31%. Sequencing used CD8+ T cells from peripheral blood, obtained from a patient given anti-PD-1 treatment. Receptor source: a human donor with melanoma.

This clone has just one count. The chain couples TRBV30 to TRBJ1-2; D perhaps matches TRBD1 (6 bases). The CDR3 is made up of 13 amino acids. Trimming shortened V by 3 bases and J by 0 bases, and 8 bases separated the two germline ends. Germline CDR1 is GTSNPN and CDR2 is SVGIG (reference sequence). CDR3 sequence reads: CAWSGDTNYGYTF. The CDR3 DNA follows: TGTGCCTGGAGCGGGGACACTAACTATGGCTACACCTTC.

The chain uses TRBV4-3 and TRBJ1-2, with unresolved D. Trimming pared 4 bases from V and 8 bases from J, leaving 20 bases between. The CDR3 has 15 amino acids. The V gene's germline CDR1 is LGHNA and CDR2 YSLEER. CDR3 protein: CASSPLIPEAEGYTF. The CDR3 bases are TGCGCCAGCAGCCCCCTCATCCCAGAAGCGGAAGGCTACACCTTC.

The V and J genes are TRBV9 and TRBJ2-1, with D tentatively TRBD1 (6 bases). This CDR3 is 16 amino acids long. Trimming took off 5 bases at V and 6 bases at J, with 21 bases between the two ends. Per germline, CDR1 SGDLS and CDR2 YYNGEE. The chain's CDR3 is CASSPYRTGPSNEQFF. CDR3 DNA: TGTGCCAGCAGTCCTTACCGCACAGGGCCCTCCAATGAGCAGTTCTTC.

The CDR3 here is CASSIDGQEGETQYF. Here the CDR3 DNA reads TGTGCCAGTAGTATAGATGGGCAGGAAGGGGAGACCCAGTACTTC. This sequence joins TRBV19 and TRBJ2-5, with unresolved D. With 0 bases removed from V and 5 bases from J, the gap between germline ends came to 13 bases. The CDR3 sequence is 15 residues long. Germline V CDR1 and CDR2: LNHDA, SQIVND (reference sequence).

This clone was seen only a few times. The chain has TRBV13 and TRBJ1-1; D possibly corresponds to TRBD1 (5 bases). V was cut by 2 bases and J by 2 bases, with 12 bases left in between. In germline, CDR1 is PRHDT, CDR2 FYEKMQ (reference sequence). This CDR3 comprises 15 residues. CDR3 DNA: TGTGCCAGCAGCTTAAGTGGGACGGCTAACACTGAAGCTTTCTTT. Residues: CASSLSGTANTEAFF.

The V and J genes are TRBV2 and TRBJ1-5; 10 bases are a match to TRBD1. Trimming took 3 bases from V and 11 from J; bases not matched to a gene: 7. This CDR3 spans 14 amino acids. Germline V gene data show CDR1 as SNHLY and CDR2 as FYNNEI. CDR3 region: CASSDRDRGSAQHF. CDR3 sequence (DNA): TGTGCCAGCAGTGATAGGGACAGGGGTTCAGCCCAGCATTTT.

The chain employs TRBV11-2 and TRBJ1-1; no clear D. Trimming took off 6 bases at V and 10 bases at J, with 12 bases between the two ends. The CDR3 has 11 amino acids. CDR1 is SGHAT and CDR2 is FQNNGV in the germline V gene. The CDR3 is CASRLREVAFF. CDR3 coding DNA: TGTGCCAGCAGGCTACGGGAAGTAGCTTTCTTT.

The V call is TRBV24-1, the J call TRBJ2-2, with D perhaps being TRBD1 or TRBD2 (6 bases each). The CDR3 extends over 18 amino acids. The ends were cut back, 4 bases at V and 1 base at J, with 18 bases in the middle. CDR1 is KGHDR, CDR2 SFDVKD, per germline. The CDR3 spells CATSEGLQGEWNTGELFF. CDR3 coding DNA: TGTGCCACCAGTGAAGGACTACAGGGAGAATGGAACACCGGGGAGCTGTTTTTT.